A single sample gave rise to the 22 T cell receptor beta chains below, sequenced in a study of cytomegalovirus exposure and HLA in healthy donors (dated by TCRdb to 2017 to 2019). Library preparation employed the immunoSEQ multiplex PCR assay. A mixture of 60 forward primers for TCR Vbeta segments and 13 reverse primers for TCR Jbeta segments was used in the multiplex PCR. TCRdb limited this immuneACCESS table to in-frame rearrangements with V and J called. A share of clones is missing; checked studies link under half to unresolved V genes, and the rest is unexplained. For this sample there are 150,000 to 200,000 clones; more than 75% appear just once. The biggest ten clones account for 11% to 15% of the sample. The sequencing sample was made of PBMCs. The source is a woman aged 30 to 39 in good health and CMV-seropositive.

CDR3 in amino acids: CASRYSSAGSYEQYF. DNA of the CDR3: TGTGCCAGCAGGTATAGTTCGGCAGGGTCCTACGAGCAGTACTTC. The chain couples TRBV6-1 to TRBJ2-7; D perhaps matches TRBD1 (5 bases). CDR3 length: 15 residues. Germline V gene sequence: CDR1 MNHNS, CDR2 SASEGT. Trimming pared 6 bases from V and 1 base from J, leaving 16 bases between.

This chain joins TRBV19 and TRBJ2-3, with 8 bases lining up with TRBD1. Trimming cost V 11 bases and J 4 bases; bases outside gene matches: 8. Germline CDR1 LNHDA, CDR2 SQIVND (reference sequence). The CDR3 is 13 residues long. The CDR3 loop reads CASGTGGSDTQYF. The CDR3 coding sequence is TGTGCCTCAGGGACAGGTGGATCAGATACGCAGTATTTT.

This sequence joins TRBV5-1 and TRBJ1-3; 10 bases match TRBD1. CDR1 is SGHRS and CDR2 is YFSETQ in the germline V gene. The V and J ends lost 2 bases and 4 bases, in that order; junction bases with no gene match: 12. This CDR3 contains 18 residues. The CDR3 nucleotides are TGCGCCAGCAGCTTCGGATTCAAGGACAGGGGGACAGGAAACACCATATATTTT. This codes for CASSFGFKDRGTGNTIYF.

This clone came up a few times. The genes are TRBV6-6 and TRBJ2-7; TRBD1 is a possible D gene (5 bases). From germline, CDR1 is MNHNY and CDR2 SVGAGI (reference sequence). This CDR3 has 14 amino acids. The V gene lost 4 bases and the J gene lost 0 bases, with 10 bases spanning the gap. The CDR3 DNA follows: TGTGCCAGCAGTTGGTATACAGGCTCCTACGAGCAGTACTTC. As protein: CASSWYTGSYEQYF.

The J gene is TRBJ2-7, the V gene TRBV6-5, with TRBD2 matching 8 bases. The CDR3 runs to 14 residues. CDR1 and CDR2 from the germline V gene are MNHEY and SVGAGI. V gave up 5 bases and J gave up 2 bases; unmatched junction bases: 5. The CDR3 region has the DNA TGTGCCAGCAGTAGGAGCGGGGGCCCCTACGAGCAGTACTTC. Translating gives CASSRSGGPYEQYF.

The V call is TRBV5-1, the J call TRBJ2-7, with 9 bases that match TRBD1. The CDR3 consists of 15 residues. V shed 4 bases and J 4 bases; nucleotides not matched to a gene: 9. The germline V gene encodes CDR1 SGHRS and CDR2 YFSETQ. The DNA for the CDR3 is TGCGCCAGCAGCGTCAGGGGACAGGGAGATTACGAGCAGTACTTC. This encodes CASSVRGQGDYEQYF.

This chain links TRBV15 with TRBJ2-7; 7 bases agree with TRBD1. With V trimmed by 1 base and J by 0 bases, 6 bases remained unmatched. CDR3 size: 16 residues. Germline V gene sequence: CDR1 LNHNV, CDR2 YYDKDF (reference sequence). This chain's CDR3 is CATSRGPGDSSYEQYF. DNA for the CDR3: TGTGCCACCAGCAGAGGCCCCGGGGACAGCTCCTACGAGCAGTACTTC.

This clone was seen a single time. V is TRBV11-3 and J is TRBJ2-4; D is undetermined. Trimming stripped 5 bases from V and 4 bases from J, with 9 bases between. The CDR3 extends over 13 amino acids. The germline V gene encodes CDR1 SGHNT and CDR2 YENEEA. This chain's CDR3 is CASSASEKNIQYF. The CDR3 nucleotides are TGTGCCAGCAGCGCATCCGAGAAAAACATTCAGTACTTC. Full variable domain (outside the CDR3, taken from reference TRBV11-3 and TRBJ2-4): EAGVVQSPRYKIIEKKQPVAFWCNPISGHNTLYWYLQNLGQGPELLIRYENEEAVDDSQLPKDRFSAERLKGVDSTLKIQPAELGDSAVYLCASSASEKNIQYFGAGTRLSVL.

As DNA, the CDR3 is TGTGCCATGGGGACAGTCCTCGAGCAGTACTTC. It encodes CAMGTVLEQYF. V is TRBV10-3 and J is TRBJ2-7, with TRBD1 matching 7 bases. V dropped 9 bases and J dropped 6; count of bases not matched to a gene: 5. This CDR3 is built from 11 residues. CDR1 is ENHRY, CDR2 SYGVKD, per germline.

This chain joins TRBV29-1 and TRBJ2-3; TRBD1 aligns across 9 bases. Germline CDR1 and CDR2: SQVTM and ANQGSEA. The CDR3 is 16 amino acids. The junction had 13 bases not matched to a gene; V was cut back by 7 bases and J by 2 bases. The CDR3 coding sequence is TGCAGCGCTGTGGGGACAGGGCGCTCGTCCACAGATACGCAGTATTTT. Translated, it gives CSAVGTGRSSTDTQYF.

For the CDR3, the DNA is TGTGCCAGCAGCCAACAGGACAGGGATGGCTACACCTTC. Encoded protein: CASSQQDRDGYTF. The chain joins TRBV4-2 to TRBJ1-2; TRBD1 matches 8 bases. J gave up 6 bases and V 2 bases, and 2 bases lay outside the gene matches. In germline, CDR1 is LGHNA, CDR2 YNFKEQ. The CDR3 consists of 13 residues.

This clone was seen only once. This chain links TRBV27 with TRBJ2-1, with 10 positions matching TRBD2. Germline V gives CDR1 MNHEY, CDR2 SMNVEV (reference sequence). This CDR3 contains 15 residues. The V and J ends lost 3 bases and 8 bases, in that order; junction bases with no gene match: 7. This CDR3 reads CASSFQREGSDEQFF. CDR3 in DNA: TGTGCCAGCAGTTTCCAGCGGGAGGGGTCGGATGAGCAGTTCTTC.

This clone was found once. The genes are TRBV28 and TRBJ1-5; 9 nucleotides line up with TRBD1. This CDR3 spans 15 amino acids. Germline assignment: CDR1 MDHEN and CDR2 SYDVKM. The J segment lost 5 bases and the V segment lost 7 bases, leaving 9 bases of the junction unmatched. The CDR3 DNA reads TGTGCCAGCACCCTGGGACAGGGCGTTCATCAGCCCCAGCATTTT. This gives the protein CASTLGQGVHQPQHF. Full variable domain (missing parts from reference TRBV28 and TRBJ1-5): DVKVTQSSRYLVKRTGEKVFLECVQDMDHENMFWYRQDPGLGLRLIYFSYDVKMKEKGDIPEGYSVSREKKERFSLILESASTNQTSMYLCASTLGQGVHQPQHFGDGTRLSIL.

This clone was counted only a few times. The rearrangement joins TRBV6-1 to TRBJ1-4; TRBD1 matches 9 bases. The J segment lost 7 bases and the V segment lost 4 bases, leaving 4 bases of the junction unmatched. The CDR3 sequence is 14 residues long. Germline V gene data show CDR1 as MNHNS and CDR2 as SASEGT. CDR3 protein: CASSADRGSEKLFF. DNA for the CDR3: TGTGCCAGCAGTGCAGACAGGGGGAGTGAAAAACTGTTTTTT.

J is TRBJ1-5 and V is TRBV5-4, with 8 positions matching TRBD1. V lost 4 bases to trimming and J lost 4 bases; unmatched junction nucleotides: 7. From germline, CDR1 is SGHNT and CDR2 YYREEE (reference sequence). CDR3 length: 15 residues. CDR3 DNA: TGTGCCAGCAGCCCCGGACAGGGACGAAATCAGCCCCAGCATTTT. Translating it yields CASSPGQGRNQPQHF.

This clone was seen more than once but under ten times. V usage is TRBV5-6 and J usage is TRBJ1-3; no clear D. The CDR3 is 15 amino acids. Deletions cut 1 base from V and 0 bases from J, with 8 bases between. Per germline, CDR1 SGHDT and CDR2 YYEEEE. The CDR3 DNA sequence: TGTGCCAGCAGCTTGACCGCTAGCTCTGGAAACACCATATATTTT. It yields the protein CASSLTASSGNTIYF.

As DNA, the CDR3 is TGTGCCAGCAGCTTAGAAAACAGCGGGGCCCCTGAGCAGTACTTC. Translated: CASSLENSGAPEQYF. The V call is TRBV5-6, the J call TRBJ2-7, with 7 bases fitting TRBD2. Looked up from germline, CDR1 is SGHDT and CDR2 is YYEEEE. This CDR3 spans 15 amino acids. V was clipped by 2 bases and J by 7 bases; unmatched bases: 12.

The rearrangement links TRBV9 to TRBJ2-7, with D possibly matching TRBD1 (6 bases). The germline V and J ends were trimmed by 0 bases and 0 bases, with 10 bases remaining between them. The CDR3 contains 15 residues. Per germline, CDR1 SGDLS and CDR2 YYNGEE. CDR3 sequence (DNA): TGTGCCAGCAGCGTAGATGGGGGCAGCTCCTACGAGCAGTACTTC. Translated: CASSVDGGSSYEQYF.

The V call is TRBV5-4, the J call TRBJ2-2; tentative D call: TRBD1 (7 bases). This CDR3 contains 14 residues. V lost 0 bases and J 9 bases, leaving 12 bases between the germline ends. CDR1 is SGHNT and CDR2 is YYREEE in the germline V gene (reference sequence). The CDR3 DNA follows: TGTGCCAGCAGCTTGGAGCCAGGGGGGCGGGAGCTGTTTTTT. Translated, it gives CASSLEPGGRELFF.

This clone was seen once. V is TRBV11-3 and J is TRBJ2-2; D might be TRBD2 (5 bases). V was trimmed by 5 bases and J by 8 bases, leaving 15 bases between them. The germline V gene encodes CDR1 SGHNT and CDR2 YENEEA. CDR3 length: 14 residues. CDR3 protein: CASSPAPSGGELFF. The DNA for the CDR3 is TGTGCCAGCAGCCCAGCCCCGAGCGGAGGGGAGCTGTTTTTT.

The chain employs TRBV14 and TRBJ2-7; TRBD2 matches at 12 bases. CDR1 is SGHDN, CDR2 FVKESK, per germline. V shed 4 bases and J 0 bases; nucleotides not matched to a gene: 1. This CDR3 region has 15 residues. In nucleotides, the CDR3 is TGTGCCAGCAGCCGGACTAGCGGGATCTCCTACGAGCAGTACTTC. Translating gives CASSRTSGISYEQYF.

The chain links TRBV7-8 to TRBJ2-5; 7 bases are shared with TRBD2. The CDR3 extends over 15 amino acids. Germline V gives CDR1 SGHVS, CDR2 FQNEAQ. Trimming took 0 bases from V and 3 from J; bases not matched to a gene: 4. The CDR3 sequence is CASSLARGVEETQYF. Written as DNA, the CDR3 is TGTGCCAGCAGCTTAGCCCGGGGGGTCGAAGAGACCCAGTACTTC.